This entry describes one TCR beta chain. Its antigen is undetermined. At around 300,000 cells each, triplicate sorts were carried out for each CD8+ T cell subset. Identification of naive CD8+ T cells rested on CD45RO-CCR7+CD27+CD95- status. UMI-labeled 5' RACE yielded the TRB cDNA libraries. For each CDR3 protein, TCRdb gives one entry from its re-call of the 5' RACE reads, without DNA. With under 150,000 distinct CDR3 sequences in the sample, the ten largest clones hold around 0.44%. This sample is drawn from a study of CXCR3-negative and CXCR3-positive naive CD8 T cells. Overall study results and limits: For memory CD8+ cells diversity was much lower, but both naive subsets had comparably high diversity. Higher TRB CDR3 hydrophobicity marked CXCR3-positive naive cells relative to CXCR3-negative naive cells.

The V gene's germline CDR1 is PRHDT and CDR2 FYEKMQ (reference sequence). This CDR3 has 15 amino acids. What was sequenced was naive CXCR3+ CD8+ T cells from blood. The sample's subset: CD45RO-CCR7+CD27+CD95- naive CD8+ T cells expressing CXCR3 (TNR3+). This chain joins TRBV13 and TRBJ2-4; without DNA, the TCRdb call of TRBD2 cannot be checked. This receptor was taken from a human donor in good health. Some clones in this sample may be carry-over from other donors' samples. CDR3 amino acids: CASSLVGLAGNIQYF.